This is a list of T cell receptor beta chains from one sample in a study of control samples from healthy donors and cancer patients. The assay was immunoSEQ multiplex PCR, and TCRdb's table has in-frame clones only and misses some. The profile covers about 150,000 clones, with about 90% appearing a single time and less than 0.75% taken by the ten largest. Sample: blood. The receptors derive from a woman aged 25 to 45 in good health. Both conserved end residues are part of each CDR3. The D gene is left open where the match is weak. Clone size is stated in some rows and not others, as once, few, many or a class when expanded.

TRBV19,.,TRBJ2-1,.,CASSISRLLTDNEQFF,TGTGCCAGTAGTATCTCCCGCCTCCTGACTGATAATGAGCAGTTCTTC
TRBV12-3/TRBV12-4,.,TRBJ2-2,.,CASSRGTGELFF,TGTGCCAGCAGCCGGGGGACCGGGGAGCTGTTTTTT
TRBV6-6,.,TRBJ1-4,few,CASSYARPGGEKLFF,TGTGCCAGCAGTTACGCACGCCCCGGCGGGGAAAAACTGTTTTTT
TRBV5-1,.,TRBJ2-3,.,CASKSFFVDPGTDTQYF,TGCGCCAGCAAGAGTTTTTTCGTGGACCCCGGCACAGATACGCAGTATTTT
TRBV5-4,TRBD2,TRBJ2-3,.,CASSLNSGIPPDTQYF,TGTGCCAGCAGTTTGAATAGCGGGATACCTCCGGATACGCAGTATTTT
TRBV5-5,.,TRBJ1-5,.,CASSFQGTQPQHF,TGTGCCAGCAGCTTTCAGGGTACTCAGCCCCAGCATTTT
TRBV19,.,TRBJ2-1,.,CASTPGEPNEQFF,TGTGCCAGTACCCCGGGGGAGCCCAATGAGCAGTTCTTC
TRBV12-5,TRBD1,TRBJ2-7,once,CASGLGQGGYEQYF,TGTGCTAGTGGTTTGGGACAGGGGGGGTACGAGCAGTACTTC
TRBV5-1,.,TRBJ1-1,.,CASSLDQGPQTEAFF,TGCGCCAGCAGCTTGGACCAGGGGCCGCAGACTGAAGCTTTCTTT
TRBV2,TRBD1,TRBJ1-1,.,CASRVDRGPNTEAFF,TGTGCCAGCAGGGTAGACAGGGGGCCGAACACTGAAGCTTTCTTT
TRBV30,TRBD1,TRBJ1-1,.,CAWSDSRGRNTEAFF,TGTGCCTGGAGTGATTCGAGGGGGCGGAACACTGAAGCTTTCTTT
TRBV4-2,TRBD2,TRBJ2-5,.,CASSQAAGGPETQYF,TGTGCCAGCAGCCAAGCGGCGGGAGGGCCAGAGACCCAGTACTTC
TRBV7-9,.,TRBJ1-3,.,CASSHGPGGISGNTIYF,TGTGCCAGCAGCCACGGGCCAGGAGGGATCTCTGGAAACACCATATATTTT
TRBV12-3/TRBV12-4,.,TRBJ1-5,once,CASSFRGVQPQHF,TGTGCCAGCAGTTTCCGGGGGGTGCAGCCCCAGCATTTT
TRBV7-2,TRBD2,TRBJ2-5,.,CASSSSGSIGETQYF,TGTGCCAGCAGCTCTAGCGGGAGTATAGGAGAGACCCAGTACTTC
TRBV27,.,TRBJ1-5,.,CASSLAASNQPQHF,TGTGCCAGCAGTTTGGCAGCGAGCAATCAGCCCCAGCATTTT
TRBV5-1,.,TRBJ2-7,.,CASSLGDSAYEQYF,TGCGCCAGCAGCTTGGGGGACTCCGCCTACGAGCAGTACTTC
TRBV28,TRBD2,TRBJ2-7,.,CASLLAGGSYEQYF,TGTGCCAGCCTACTAGCGGGAGGATCCTACGAGCAGTACTTC
TRBV5-1,TRBD1,TRBJ2-5,once,CASSSGTGGAETQYF,TGCGCCAGCAGCTCCGGGACAGGGGGCGCGGAGACCCAGTACTTC
TRBV11-1,.,TRBJ2-5,.,CASRQSGTEGETQYF,TGTGCCAGCAGGCAGTCCGGGACGGAAGGAGAGACCCAGTACTTC
TRBV7-7,.,TRBJ2-2,.,CASSADPGRGGELFF,TGTGCTAGCAGCGCGGACCCCGGTCGCGGCGGGGAGCTGTTTTTT
TRBV3-1/TRBV3-2,.,TRBJ1-5,few,CASSQERAPAEPQHF,TGTGCCAGCAGCCAAGAGAGGGCCCCGGCGGAGCCCCAGCATTTT
TRBV12-3/TRBV12-4,TRBD1,TRBJ2-2,.,CAGAETGTGELFF,TGTGCCGGTGCTGAGACAGGGACCGGGGAGCTGTTTTTT
TRBV14,TRBD2,TRBJ2-1,.,CASSPPTVAGGLYNEQFF,TGTGCCAGCAGCCCACCTACCGTAGCGGGAGGATTATACAATGAGCAGTTCTTC
TRBV19,.,TRBJ2-2,.,CASSGQITNTGELFF,TGTGCCAGCTCTGGACAGATTACGAACACCGGGGAGCTGTTTTTT
TRBV2,.,TRBJ2-3,.,CASSLEDRWLSDTQYF,TGTGCCAGCAGCCTAGAGGACAGATGGTTATCGGATACGCAGTATTTT
TRBV3-1/TRBV3-2,TRBD1,TRBJ2-7,.,CASSQAWQGASEQYF,TGTGCCAGCAGCCAAGCTTGGCAGGGGGCGAGCGAGCAGTACTTC
TRBV5-3,TRBD2,TRBJ2-1,.,CARSLLIPSGSFHEQFF,TGTGCCAGAAGCCTGCTAATCCCTAGCGGGAGTTTCCATGAGCAGTTCTTC
TRBV15,TRBD2,TRBJ2-1,.,CATSRDPWASGYNEQFF,TGTGCCACCAGCAGAGATCCTTGGGCTAGCGGTTACAATGAGCAGTTCTTC
TRBV28,.,TRBJ2-7,.,CASSLSLEQYF,TGTGCCAGCAGTTTATCGCTCGAGCAGTACTTC
TRBV11-2,TRBD2,TRBJ2-1,.,CASSLGLGRFF,TGTGCCAGCAGCCTTGGACTAGGGAGGTTCTTC
TRBV4-1,.,TRBJ1-5,.,CASSQVLPGPGQPQHF,TGCGCCAGCAGCCAAGTTCTCCCGGGTCCGGGTCAGCCCCAGCATTTT
TRBV27,TRBD2,TRBJ2-1,once,CASSRPPSAGGGNEQFF,TGTGCCAGCAGCCGCCCTCCTTCAGCGGGAGGGGGCAATGAGCAGTTCTTC
TRBV6-5,TRBD1,TRBJ1-6,once,CASSPTGGGSPLHF,TGTGCCAGCAGCCCAACAGGGGGGGGGTCACCCCTCCACTTT